Listed below are T cell receptor beta chains from one sample, sequenced in a study of OX40 agonist ivuxolimab in advanced cancers. Libraries were prepared by immunoSEQ multiplex PCR; TCRdb keeps only in-frame clonotypes and omits some of them. The sample holds approximately 31,000 clones, about 90% seen once. The sequencing here drew on CD4+ or CD8+ T cells sorted from blood, taken in a trial of the OX40 agonist ivuxolimab. The receptors stem from an adult with an advanced solid tumor such as melanoma, head and neck, liver or kidney cancer. Both conserved end residues are part of each CDR3. A D gene is named only where the DNA matches it firmly. Expanded clones are given a class, and other clones once, few, many or no size at all.

-	TRBV28	TRBJ2-1	-	CASSLRRLGEQFF	TGTGCCAGCAGTTTGAGGAGGCTTGGTGAGCAGTTCTTC
TRBD2	TRBV10-1	TRBJ2-5	-	CASSESSAGGGETQYF	TGCGCCAGCAGTGAGTCGTCGGCGGGAGGTGGCGAGACCCAGTACTTC
-	TRBV13	TRBJ1-1	-	CASRLDQGRNTEAFF	TGTGCCAGCAGACTTGACCAGGGCAGGAACACTGAAGCTTTCTTT
TRBD2	TRBV13	TRBJ2-1	-	CASSLAREGREQFF	TGTGCCAGCAGCTTAGCGAGGGAGGGCCGTGAGCAGTTCTTC
-	TRBV29-1	TRBJ2-5	-	CSGGQPQETQYF	TGCAGCGGCGGACAGCCCCAAGAGACCCAGTACTTC
TRBD2	TRBV29-1	TRBJ2-5	-	CSVSGGEETQYF	TGCAGCGTTAGTGGGGGGGAAGAGACCCAGTACTTC
-	TRBV2	TRBJ2-3	-	CASSAESDTQYF	TGTGCCAGCAGTGCGGAATCAGATACGCAGTATTTT
TRBD2	TRBV9	TRBJ2-2	-	CASSALAELGELFF	TGTGCCAGCAGCGCACTAGCGGAGTTAGGGGAGCTGTTTTTT
TRBD1	TRBV7-7	TRBJ2-5	-	CATRQGDETQYF	TGTGCTACACGACAGGGGGATGAGACCCAGTACTTC
-	TRBV2	TRBJ1-2	-	CASSDAPTSAGYTF	TGTGCCAGCAGTGATGCGCCAACCTCGGCGGGCTACACCTTC
TRBD1	TRBV5-6	TRBJ2-7	-	CASSPLTGGSYEQYF	TGTGCCAGCAGCCCCTTGACAGGGGGTTCCTACGAGCAGTACTTC
-	TRBV5-1	TRBJ2-7	-	CASSLASGGAPYEQYF	TGCGCCAGCAGCTTGGCGTCTGGCGGAGCTCCCTACGAGCAGTACTTC
TRBD2	TRBV5-4	TRBJ2-1	-	CASSSGLAGGENEQFF	TGTGCCAGCAGCTCGGGACTAGCGGGAGGGGAGAATGAGCAGTTCTTC
TRBD1	TRBV6-5	TRBJ1-1	once	CASSPRQGRNTEAFF	TGTGCCAGCAGCCCCAGACAGGGTAGAAACACTGAAGCTTTCTTT
-	TRBV6-5	TRBJ2-1	-	CASSLRGYEQFF	TGTGCCAGCAGCCTACGGGGTTATGAGCAGTTCTTC
-	TRBV18	TRBJ2-3	-	CASSPRTARTDTQYF	TGTGCCAGCTCACCACGGACAGCTAGGACAGATACGCAGTATTTT
-	TRBV5-1	TRBJ2-1	-	CASSLSHGGNSYNEQFF	TGCGCCAGCAGCTTGAGTCATGGCGGGAACTCCTACAATGAGCAGTTCTTC
TRBD1	TRBV4-1	TRBJ1-2	few	CASRGTGTSGYTF	TGCGCCAGCCGGGGGACAGGGACGAGCGGCTACACCTTC
-	TRBV6-1	TRBJ2-7	-	CASSDRGRSEQYF	TGTGCCAGCAGTGACAGGGGACGTTCCGAGCAGTACTTC
TRBD1	TRBV7-3	TRBJ2-7	-	CASSLRTGGSSYEQYF	TGCGCCAGCAGCCTAAGGACAGGGGGCAGCTCCTACGAGCAGTACTTC
-	TRBV5-6	TRBJ2-5	-	CASSFPALWTETQYF	TGTGCCAGCAGCTTTCCCGCCCTGTGGACGGAGACCCAGTACTTC
TRBD1	TRBV28	TRBJ1-1	-	CASSFSSGQPNTEAFF	TGTGCCAGCAGTTTTTCTTCGGGACAGCCGAACACTGAAGCTTTCTTT
-	TRBV7-9	TRBJ2-3	-	CASSFSISGKRTDTQYF	TGTGCCAGCAGCTTCTCGATATCTGGGAAGCGCACAGATACGCAGTATTTT
-	TRBV7-9	TRBJ2-7	-	CASSLGGLAYPSYEQYF	TGTGCCAGCAGCTTAGGGGGCCTAGCCTATCCCTCCTACGAGCAGTACTTC
TRBD2	TRBV5-6	TRBJ2-7	-	CASSYRLAGGHEQYF	TGTGCCAGCAGCTACCGACTAGCGGGAGGGCACGAGCAGTACTTC
-	TRBV5-1	TRBJ1-3	once	CASSLGQQDSGNTIYF	TGCGCCAGCAGCTTGGGGCAACAGGACTCTGGAAACACCATATATTTT
-	TRBV18	TRBJ2-1	-	CASSPLGLSSYNEQFF	TGTGCCAGCTCACCCCTGGGACTTAGCTCCTACAATGAGCAGTTCTTC